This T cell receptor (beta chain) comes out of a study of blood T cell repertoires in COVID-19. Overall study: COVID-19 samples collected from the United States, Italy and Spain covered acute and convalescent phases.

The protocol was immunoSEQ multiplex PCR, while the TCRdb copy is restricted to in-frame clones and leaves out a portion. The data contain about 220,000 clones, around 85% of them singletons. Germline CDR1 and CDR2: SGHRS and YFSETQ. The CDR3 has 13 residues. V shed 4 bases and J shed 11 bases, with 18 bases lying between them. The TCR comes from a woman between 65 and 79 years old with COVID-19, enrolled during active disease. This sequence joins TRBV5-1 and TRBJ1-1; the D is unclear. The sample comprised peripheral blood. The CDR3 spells CASSGLASDWAFF. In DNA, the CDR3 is TGCGCCAGCAGCGGCCTAGCCTCAGATTGGGCTTTCTTT.